The entry below gives a single T cell receptor (beta chain) sequence along with its context. Antigen: not known. CDR3 length: 13 residues. This entry is derived from a study of cytotoxic CD8 clonotypes in ibrutinib-treated CLL. Findings and caveats of the study: Sampling times (in sustained-remission versus progressing patients) were not the same.

Profiled with immunoSEQ multiplex PCR; TCRdb holds only in-frame clones, not every one. The sample includes some 140,000 clones, about 80% of them seen just once. The gene calls are TRBV21-1 and TRBJ1-5. TRBV21-1 is flagged as a pseudogene. The clonotype originates from a human donor with chronic lymphocytic leukemia. This specimen was PBMCs, taken after 12 months of ibrutinib treatment. CDR3 coding DNA: TGTGCCAGCAGCAAAGGAGGCAATCAGCCCCAGCATTTT. It encodes CASSKGGNQPQHF.